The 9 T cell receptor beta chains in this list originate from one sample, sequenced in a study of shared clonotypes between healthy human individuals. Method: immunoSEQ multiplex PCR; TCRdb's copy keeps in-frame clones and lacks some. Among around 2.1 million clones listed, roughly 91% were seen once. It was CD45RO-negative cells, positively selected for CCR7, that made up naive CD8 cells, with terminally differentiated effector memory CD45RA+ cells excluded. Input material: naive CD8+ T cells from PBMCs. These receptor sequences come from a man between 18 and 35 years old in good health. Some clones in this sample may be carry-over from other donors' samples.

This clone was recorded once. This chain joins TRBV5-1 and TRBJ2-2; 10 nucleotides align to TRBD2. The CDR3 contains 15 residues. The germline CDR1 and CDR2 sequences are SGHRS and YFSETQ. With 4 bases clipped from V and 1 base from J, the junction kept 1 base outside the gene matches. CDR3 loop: CASSRTSGNTGELFF. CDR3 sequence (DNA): TGCGCCAGCAGCCGGACTAGCGGGAACACCGGGGAGCTGTTTTTT.

In DNA form, the CDR3 reads TGTGCCACCGGGTCCGAGGATACGCAGTATTTT. Encoded protein: CATGSEDTQYF. The V gene is TRBV15, the J gene TRBJ2-3, with no clear D. V lost 8 bases, J lost 6 bases, and 9 bases lay in between. Looked up from germline, CDR1 is LNHNV and CDR2 is YYDKDF (reference sequence). This CDR3 region has 11 residues.

For the CDR3, the DNA is TGTGCCAGCAGCCACGGTACAGAGACCCAGTACTTC. This gives the protein CASSHGTETQYF. V is TRBV7-9 and J is TRBJ2-5; D uncertain. The CDR3 is 12 amino acids. The V gene lost 5 bases and the J gene lost 4 bases, with 8 bases spanning the gap. CDR1 and CDR2 from the germline V gene are SEHNR and FQNEAQ (reference sequence).

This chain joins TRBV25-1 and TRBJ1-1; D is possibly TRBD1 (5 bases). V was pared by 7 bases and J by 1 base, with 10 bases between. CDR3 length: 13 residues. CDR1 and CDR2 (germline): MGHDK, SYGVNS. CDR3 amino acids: CASNQGGNTEAFF. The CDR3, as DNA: TGTGCCAGCAATCAGGGTGGGAACACTGAAGCTTTCTTT.

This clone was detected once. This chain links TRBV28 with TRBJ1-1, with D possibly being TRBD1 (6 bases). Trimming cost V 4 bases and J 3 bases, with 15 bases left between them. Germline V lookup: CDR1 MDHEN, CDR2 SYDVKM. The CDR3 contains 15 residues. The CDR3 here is CASSSPEEGDTEAFF. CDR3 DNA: TGTGCCAGCAGTTCCCCCGAAGAGGGGGACACTGAAGCTTTCTTT. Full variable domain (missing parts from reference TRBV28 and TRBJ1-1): DVKVTQSSRYLVKRTGEKVFLECVQDMDHENMFWYRQDPGLGLRLIYFSYDVKMKEKGDIPEGYSVSREKKERFSLILESASTNQTSMYLCASSSPEEGDTEAFFGQGTRLTVV.

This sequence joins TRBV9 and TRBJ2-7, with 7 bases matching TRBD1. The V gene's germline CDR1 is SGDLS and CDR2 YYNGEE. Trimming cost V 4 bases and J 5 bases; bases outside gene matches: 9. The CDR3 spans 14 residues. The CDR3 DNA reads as TGTGCCAGCAGCATAACAGGGGCCTCTGACGAGCAGTACTTC. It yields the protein CASSITGASDEQYF.

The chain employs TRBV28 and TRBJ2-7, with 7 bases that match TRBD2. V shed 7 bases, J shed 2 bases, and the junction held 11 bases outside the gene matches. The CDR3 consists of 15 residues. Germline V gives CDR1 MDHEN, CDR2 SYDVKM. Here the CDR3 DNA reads TGTGCCAGCACCCCGGAGCCTAGCGGCCCCTACGAGCAGTACTTC. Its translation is CASTPEPSGPYEQYF.

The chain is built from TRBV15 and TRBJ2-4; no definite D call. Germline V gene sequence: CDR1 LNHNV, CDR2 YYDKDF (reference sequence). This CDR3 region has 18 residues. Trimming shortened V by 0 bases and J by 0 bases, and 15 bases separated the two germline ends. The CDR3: CATSREISSGLAKNIQYF. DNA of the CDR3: TGTGCCACCAGCAGAGAAATCTCCTCGGGTCTAGCCAAAAACATTCAGTACTTC.

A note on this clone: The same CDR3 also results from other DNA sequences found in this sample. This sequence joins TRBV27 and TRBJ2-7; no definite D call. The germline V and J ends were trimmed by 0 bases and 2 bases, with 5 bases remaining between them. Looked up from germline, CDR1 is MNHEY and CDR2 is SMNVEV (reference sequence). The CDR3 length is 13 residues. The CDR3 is CASSLSATYEQYF. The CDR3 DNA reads TGTGCCAGCAGTTTATCAGCAACCTACGAGCAGTACTTC.